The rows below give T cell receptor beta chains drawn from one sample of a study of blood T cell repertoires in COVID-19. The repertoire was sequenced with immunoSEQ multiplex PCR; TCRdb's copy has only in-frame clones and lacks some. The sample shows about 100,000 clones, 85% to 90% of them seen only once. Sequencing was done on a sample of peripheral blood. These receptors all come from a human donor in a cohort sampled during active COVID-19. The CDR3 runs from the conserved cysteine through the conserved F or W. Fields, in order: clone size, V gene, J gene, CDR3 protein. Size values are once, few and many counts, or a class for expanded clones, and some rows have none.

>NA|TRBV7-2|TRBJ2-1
CASSLARLLEQFF
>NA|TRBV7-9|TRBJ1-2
CASSPPQGWGYTF
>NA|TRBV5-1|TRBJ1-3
CASSSGNAGNTIYF
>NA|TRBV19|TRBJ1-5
CASSNRESNQPQHF
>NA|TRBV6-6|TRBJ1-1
CASSYTLYRDREEAFF
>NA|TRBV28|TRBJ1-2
CASSLPAGGLTF
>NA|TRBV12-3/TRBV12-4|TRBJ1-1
CASSFSGGTEAFF
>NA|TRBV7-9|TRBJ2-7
CASRRIAGGFDEQYF
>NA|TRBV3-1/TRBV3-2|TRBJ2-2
CASSQRRGQSNTGELFF
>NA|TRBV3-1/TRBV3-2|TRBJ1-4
CASRLTTGVTGEKLFF
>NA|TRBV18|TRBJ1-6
CASSPVGGLDSPLHF
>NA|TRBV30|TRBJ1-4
CAWSRTQGKLFF
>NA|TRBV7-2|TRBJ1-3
CASSLGGFSSGNTIYF
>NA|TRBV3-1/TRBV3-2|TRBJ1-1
CASSQGTGTGEAFF
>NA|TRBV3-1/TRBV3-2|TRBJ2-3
CASSPMTSGGTDTQYF
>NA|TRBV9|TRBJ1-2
CASSAHDRGGDGYTF
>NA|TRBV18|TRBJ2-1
CASSHRLAGGPDEQFF
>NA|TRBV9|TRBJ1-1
CASSAGTANTEAFF
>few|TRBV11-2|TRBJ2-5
CASSLVAGNQETQYF
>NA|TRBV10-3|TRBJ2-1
CASGLLNEQFF
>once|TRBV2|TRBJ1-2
CASSERRSWGYTF
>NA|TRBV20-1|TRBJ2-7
CSARWGEGQYF
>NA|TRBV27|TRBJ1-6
CASRGPGGQVRSPLHF
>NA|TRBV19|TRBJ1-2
CATSQRGGIGGYGYTF
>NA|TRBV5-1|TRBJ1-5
CASSPGPDQPQHF
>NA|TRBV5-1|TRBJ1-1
CASSQVGSFSMNTEAFF
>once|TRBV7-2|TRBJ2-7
CASSLLERGPYEQYF
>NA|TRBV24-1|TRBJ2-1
CATSENRGGSYNEQFF
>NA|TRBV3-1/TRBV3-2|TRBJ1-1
CASGQGASIDTEAFF
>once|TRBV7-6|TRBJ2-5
CASSPGPGGGTQYF
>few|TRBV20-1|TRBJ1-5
CSASAQSGSNQPQHF